The clone carrying this TCR beta chain was recorded only once. These data originate in a study of blood T cell repertoires in COVID-19. In the study overall: Samples taken during acute and convalescent COVID-19 were collected in the United States, Italy and Spain. Sources were T cells, B-cell-depleted T cells, or PBMCs; the material itself was cDNA or gDNA.

The germline V gene encodes CDR1 DFQATT and CDR2 SNEGSKA (reference sequence). The V gene lost 3 bases and the J gene lost 6 bases, with 8 bases spanning the gap. This CDR3 contains 12 residues. In the original workflow: Amplification of reference gene primers was used by the study to estimate nucleated cell counts. Generated by immunoSEQ multiplex PCR, the TCRdb table keeps only in-frame clones and is missing some. The V and J calls and clone size come from that table; D and trimming were worked out from the DNA. Here the sample spans some 100,000 clones, nearly 90% being singletons. This sequence originates from a woman older than 75 with active COVID-19. The chain employs TRBV20-1 and TRBJ2-2; D may be TRBD1 (6 bases). The specimen was peripheral blood. The CDR3: CSASPGAGELFF. CDR3 DNA sequence: TGCAGTGCTAGTCCAGGGGCCGGGGAGCTGTTTTTT.